The 3 T cell receptor beta chains below come from one sample, sequenced in a study of blood T cell repertoires in COVID-19. Assay: immunoSEQ multiplex PCR; the TCRdb copy retains only in-frame clones and omits some. The sample records about 78,000 clones, about 89% being singletons. Sequencing was performed on peripheral blood. All receptors derive from a man aged 50-59 years with active or convalescent COVID-19.

This rearrangement joins TRBV2 to TRBJ2-5, with TRBD2 identical over 9 bases. Germline assignment: CDR1 SNHLY and CDR2 FYNNEI. This CDR3 has 13 amino acids. Trimming at V came to 9 bases and at J to 1 base, leaving 3 bases not matched to a gene. CDR3 DNA sequence: TGTGCCAGTAGTAGCGGGGGCCAAGAGACCCAGTACTTC. Translated, it gives CASSSGGQETQYF.

The rearrangement uses TRBV5-1 and TRBJ2-5; TRBD1 might be the D (6 bases). V was clipped by 6 bases and J by 3 bases, with 12 bases between them. Germline values: CDR1 SGHRS, CDR2 YFSETQ. The CDR3 extends over 13 amino acids. In DNA form, the CDR3 reads TGCGCCAGCATGAGGGGGAGAGAAGAGACCCAGTACTTC. It encodes CASMRGREETQYF. The complete variable domain, with remaining parts taken from reference TRBV5-1 and TRBJ2-5, reads KAGVTQTPRYLIKTRGQQVTLSCSPISGHRSVSWYQQTPGQGLQFLFEYFSETQRNKGNFPGRFSGRQFSNSRSEMNVSTLELGDSALYLCASMRGREETQYFGPGTRLLVL.

The rearrangement links TRBV3-1 (or the pseudogene TRBV3-2) to TRBJ2-3, with 9 bases lining up with TRBD2. Germline-derived CDR1 and CDR2 are LGHDT and YNNKEL (reference sequence). The CDR3 spans 19 residues. The J segment lost 6 bases and the V segment lost 0 bases, leaving 16 bases of the junction unmatched. The CDR3 DNA follows: TGTGCCAGCAGCCAAGATAATGCGGGGGGGCTTCAACCGGCGGATACGCAGTATTTT. This translates into CASSQDNAGGLQPADTQYF.